What follows are 2 T cell receptor beta chains derived from one specimen sequenced in a study of OX40 agonist ivuxolimab in advanced cancers. Only in-frame clones appear in the TCRdb table, and some are missing; sequencing was by immunoSEQ multiplex PCR. The table has some 70,000 clones, around 87% seen once. Source: CD4+ or CD8+ T cells sorted from blood, taken in a trial of the OX40 agonist ivuxolimab. The receptors originated from an adult with an advanced solid tumor such as melanoma, head and neck, liver or kidney cancer.

V usage is TRBV6-1 and J usage is TRBJ1-2; D possibly corresponds to TRBD1 (6 bases). V shed 2 bases and J shed 5 bases, with 12 bases lying between them. This CDR3 has 14 amino acids. The germline CDR1 and CDR2 sequences are MNHNS and SASEGT. The CDR3 reads CASSETTGLYGYTF. The DNA for the CDR3 is TGTGCCAGCAGTGAAACTACAGGGTTATATGGCTACACCTTC.

Comment on this clone: Germline and junction disagree at one end, which may indicate a read error. This chain joins TRBV7-2 and TRBJ2-2, with TRBD2 as a possible D gene (7 bases). This CDR3 contains 16 residues. CDR1 SGHTA and CDR2 FQGNSA come from the germline V gene. The CDR3 spells CASSLVVGGDTRELFF. The CDR3 coding sequence is TGTGCCAGCAGCTTAGTGGTGGGGGGGGACACCCGGGAGCTGTTTTTT.